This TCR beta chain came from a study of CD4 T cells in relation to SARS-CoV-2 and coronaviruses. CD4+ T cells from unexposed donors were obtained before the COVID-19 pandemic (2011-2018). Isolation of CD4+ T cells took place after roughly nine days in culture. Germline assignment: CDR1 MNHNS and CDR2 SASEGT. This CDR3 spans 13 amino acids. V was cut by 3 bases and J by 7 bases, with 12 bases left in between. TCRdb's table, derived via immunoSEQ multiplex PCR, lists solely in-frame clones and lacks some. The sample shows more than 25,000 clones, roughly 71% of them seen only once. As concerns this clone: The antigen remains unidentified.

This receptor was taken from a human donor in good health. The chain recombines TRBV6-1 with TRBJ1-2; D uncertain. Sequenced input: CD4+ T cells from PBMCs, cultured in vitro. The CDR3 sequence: CASSDGDWGGYTF. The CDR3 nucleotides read TGTGCCAGCAGTGATGGAGACTGGGGTGGCTACACCTTC.